This section outlines one TCR beta chain sequence together with its context. Original data processing: Reference gene primers were amplified, and this amplification served to estimate nucleated cell counts. The assay was immunoSEQ multiplex PCR, and TCRdb's table has in-frame clones only and misses some. The V and J calls and clone size are taken from that table; D and trimming were inferred from the DNA. The sample consists of over 150,000 clones, 70% to 90% of them appearing once. Seattle enrolled patients during active infection and tracked them longitudinally. The sample originates from a study of blood T cell repertoires in COVID-19. Across the study: COVID-19 samples collected from the United States, Italy and Spain covered acute and convalescent phases. In each case, the material was cDNA or gDNA derived from T cells, B-cell-depleted T cells, or PBMCs.

This CDR3 spans 20 amino acids. The germline CDR1 and CDR2 sequences are MNHEY and SMNVEV (reference sequence). Trimming removed 5 bases from V and 4 bases from J; junction bases left unmatched: 20. Sequencing used peripheral blood. V and J are TRBV27 and TRBJ2-1; TRBD1 matches at 10 bases. This receptor was obtained from a woman aged 80 or over with COVID-19, enrolled during active disease. CDR3 coding DNA: TGTGCCAGCAGTCCACCCCTCTTATTGCGACAGGGGGCTGCGTACAATGAGCAGTTCTTC. It is translated as CASSPPLLLRQGAAYNEQFF.